The subject of this entry is one TCR beta chain. The CDR3 has 15 residues. Per the germline V gene, CDR1 is SQVTM and CDR2 is ANQGSEA. V shed 6 bases and J 4 bases; nucleotides not matched to a gene: 13. The record originates from a study of blood T cell repertoires in COVID-19. The overall study: Donors in the United States, Italy and Spain gave samples during acute or convalescent COVID-19. Sample material is recorded as cDNA or gDNA derived from T cells, B-cell-depleted T cells, or PBMCs.

In the authors' workflow: Estimation of nucleated cell counts relied on the amplification of reference gene primers. TCRdb's table, derived via immunoSEQ multiplex PCR, lists solely in-frame clones and lacks some. V and J calls and clone size are given by that table; D and trimming were obtained from the DNA. The sample holds around 15,000 clones, 89% seen once. The material sequenced was peripheral blood. This chain joins TRBV29-1 and TRBJ1-1; 8 positions match TRBD1. The sequence was collected from a man of 80 years or more with acute or convalescent COVID-19. This chain's CDR3 is CSVARTGLWGTEAFF. CDR3 in DNA: TGCAGCGTCGCTAGGACAGGGCTGTGGGGCACTGAAGCTTTCTTT.